This passage covers 23 T cell receptor beta chains from one sample sequenced in a study of T cell responses to AZD1222 COVID-19 vaccine (dated by TCRdb to the early 2020s). Library prep was done by the immunoSEQ multiplex PCR assay. This immuneACCESS table, as held by TCRdb, lists in-frame sequences with V and J called but not all clones. Of the missing ones, under half trace to an unresolved V gene in checked studies; the others have no known cause. The sample table contains some 120,000 clones; only one count was recorded for approximately 82% of them. Of the sample, roughly a quarter is held by the ten largest clones. The time point label, as the study defines it: about 28 days (+/-7) after the second vaccine dose. Sequencing used peripheral blood, obtained 28 days after the second AZD1222 dose. These receptors came from an adult who received the AZD1222 COVID-19 vaccine.

The V call is TRBV7-9, the J call TRBJ2-2; possibly TRBD1 for D (5 bases). Germline-derived CDR1 and CDR2 are SEHNR and FQNEAQ (reference sequence). The CDR3 sequence is 15 residues long. V lost 3 bases to trimming and J lost 7 bases, with 15 bases between them. CDR3 residues: CASSFQGLHVGELFF. CDR3 coding DNA: TGTGCCAGCAGCTTTCAGGGTCTGCACGTCGGGGAGCTGTTTTTT.

The rearrangement links TRBV19 to TRBJ2-7; maybe TRBD1 (5 bases). Trimming pared 4 bases from V and 11 bases from J, leaving 18 bases between. The CDR3 covers 13 residues. The germline gives CDR1 LNHDA, CDR2 SQIVND (reference sequence). The chain's CDR3 is CASSTSWAPGKYF. Here the CDR3 DNA reads TGTGCCAGTAGTACCTCCTGGGCCCCAGGGAAGTACTTC.

This rearrangement joins TRBV6-6 to TRBJ1-6; D gene uncertain. Germline assignment: CDR1 MNHNY and CDR2 SVGAGI (reference sequence). Trimming removed 6 bases at V and 6 bases at J, with 9 bases between. The CDR3 totals 13 residues. The DNA for the CDR3 is TGTGCCAGCAGCAGGACCTCTAATTCACCCCTCCACTTT. Translated, it gives CASSRTSNSPLHF.

This clone turned up a few times. This chain uses TRBV9 with TRBJ1-5; a possible D gene is TRBD1 (5 bases). The length of the CDR3 is 15 residues. The V and J ends lost 4 bases and 2 bases respectively, with 13 bases between them. Germline V gene sequence: CDR1 SGDLS, CDR2 YYNGEE. This chain's CDR3 is CASSRAPGGNQPQHF. CDR3 DNA: TGTGCCAGCAGCCGGGCCCCGGGGGGCAATCAGCCCCAGCATTTT.

The chain carries TRBV4-2 and TRBJ1-1; D gene unclear. The CDR3 is 14 residues long. Trimming pared 3 bases from V and 1 base from J, leaving 9 bases between. CDR1 and CDR2 (germline): LGHNA, YNFKEQ. The chain's CDR3 is CASSHATANTEAFF. Here the CDR3 DNA reads TGTGCCAGCAGCCACGCTACAGCGAACACTGAAGCTTTCTTT.

The chain uses TRBV11-1 and TRBJ2-1; 9 bases agree with TRBD2. Germline assignment: CDR1 SGHAT and CDR2 FQDESV (reference sequence). This CDR3 comprises 14 residues. V shed 5 bases, J shed 10 bases, and the junction held 9 bases outside the gene matches. CDR3 sequence reads: CASSAQRGVGEQFF. As DNA, the CDR3 is TGTGCCAGCAGCGCACAGCGGGGGGTGGGAGAGCAGTTCTTC. Full variable domain (remainder filled in from reference TRBV11-1 and TRBJ2-1): EAEVAQSPRYKITEKSQAVAFWCDPISGHATLYWYRQILGQGPELLVQFQDESVVDDSQLPKDRFSAERLKGVDSTLKIQPAELGDSAMYLCASSAQRGVGEQFFGPGTRLTVL.

V and J are TRBV30 and TRBJ1-1; a possible D gene is TRBD1 (5 bases). The germline CDR1 and CDR2 sequences are GTSNPN and SVGIG (reference sequence). Trimming left V 2 bases short and J 4 bases short, with 11 bases between. CDR3 length equals 13 residues. CDR3 in amino acids: CAWSPQGATEAFF. The CDR3 nucleotides read TGTGCCTGGAGTCCTCAGGGTGCCACTGAAGCTTTCTTT.

The chain is built from TRBV5-1 and TRBJ2-7, with TRBD2 identical over 8 bases. From germline, CDR1 is SGHRS and CDR2 YFSETQ. The CDR3 runs 15 residues. V dropped 0 bases and J dropped 5; count of bases not matched to a gene: 7. DNA of the CDR3: TGCGCCAGCAGCTTGGCCGGGAGGGTCTTCAACGAGCAGTACTTC. As protein: CASSLAGRVFNEQYF.

This chain connects TRBV6-4 to TRBJ1-1; D is ambiguous. Deletions cut 4 bases from V and 1 base from J, with 7 bases between. CDR1 is MRHNA and CDR2 is SNTAGT in the germline V gene. CDR3 length equals 13 residues. Written as DNA, the CDR3 is TGTGCCAGCAGTGCGGGGAAGAACACTGAAGCTTTCTTT. This sequence encodes CASSAGKNTEAFF.

This chain links TRBV9 with TRBJ1-2; 10 bases map to TRBD1. CDR1 and CDR2 (germline): SGDLS, YYNGEE. This CDR3 region has 16 residues. V was clipped by 0 bases and J by 8 bases; unmatched bases: 10. The DNA for the CDR3 is TGTGCCAGCAGCGTAGTGACAGGGGGCTCTATGGAAGGCTACACCTTC. This gives the protein CASSVVTGGSMEGYTF.

The chain carries TRBV9 and TRBJ2-3; tentative D call: TRBD2 (5 bases). Germline values: CDR1 SGDLS, CDR2 YYNGEE. This CDR3 comprises 15 residues. V lost 3 bases and J 0 bases, leaving 11 bases between the germline ends. CDR3: CASSDQRVSTDTQYF. The CDR3 DNA reads as TGTGCCAGCAGCGACCAGAGGGTTAGCACAGATACGCAGTATTTT. Full variable domain (remainder filled in from reference TRBV9 and TRBJ2-3): DSGVTQTPKHLITATGQRVTLRCSPRSGDLSVYWYQQSLDQGLQFLIQYYNGEERAKGNILERFSAQQFPDLHSELNLSSLELGDSALYFCASSDQRVSTDTQYFGPGTRLTVL.

The V gene is TRBV5-6, the J gene TRBJ1-1; 7 bases are shared with TRBD1. V shed 3 bases, J shed 10 bases, and the junction held 9 bases outside the gene matches. The CDR3 is 13 residues long. Germline CDR1 SGHDT, CDR2 YYEEEE. The CDR3, as DNA: TGTGCCAGCAGCTCCTCTCACAGGGGTCGAGCTTTCTTT. This sequence encodes CASSSSHRGRAFF.

A single count supports this clone. The rearrangement links TRBV12-5 to TRBJ2-2; a possible D gene is TRBD1 (6 bases). This CDR3 is 14 amino acids long. Trimming pared 0 bases from V and 4 bases from J, leaving 6 bases between. Germline values: CDR1 LGHNT, CDR2 FRNRAP. CDR3 region: CASGLVGGTGELFF. CDR3 sequence (DNA): TGTGCTAGTGGTTTGGTAGGGGGCACCGGGGAGCTGTTTTTT.

The chain carries TRBV7-9 and TRBJ1-6; 8 nucleotides align to TRBD1. Germline trimming cut 4 bases from V and 7 bases from J; bases unmatched to any gene: 9. CDR1 and CDR2 (germline): SEHNR, FQNEAQ (reference sequence). CDR3 length equals 16 residues. The CDR3: CASSSDRTGKNSPLHF. CDR3 nucleotides: TGTGCCAGCAGCTCAGATCGGACAGGGAAGAATTCACCCCTCCACTTT.

Only one count was recorded for this clone. This chain connects TRBV7-9 to TRBJ2-2; D is possibly TRBD2 (6 bases). Deletions cut 4 bases from V and 2 bases from J, with 14 bases between. Germline CDR1 reads SEHNR; CDR2 reads FQNEAQ (reference sequence). CDR3 length: 16 residues. The CDR3 coding sequence is TGTGCCAGCAGCTCGTACGCCGGGGGAAACACCGGGGAGCTGTTTTTT. It yields the protein CASSSYAGGNTGELFF.

This chain uses TRBV3-1 (or the pseudogene TRBV3-2) with TRBJ1-1, with D possibly TRBD1 on 5 matching bases. Germline V CDR1 and CDR2: LGHDT, YNNKEL (reference sequence). This CDR3 is built from 15 residues. V was cut by 4 bases and J by 6 bases, with 18 bases left in between. This CDR3 is CASSLTGLRPAEAFF. For the CDR3, the DNA is TGTGCCAGCAGCCTCACGGGACTTCGCCCCGCTGAAGCTTTCTTT.

The CDR3 coding sequence is TGTGCCACCAGCAGAGATGAAGTCTACACCTTC. Protein product: CATSRDEVYTF. This sequence joins TRBV15 and TRBJ1-2; D gene ambiguous. V dropped 0 bases and J dropped 10 bases, with 6 bases sitting between them. The CDR3 covers 11 residues. The germline V gene has CDR1 LNHNV and CDR2 YYDKDF (reference sequence).

This clone has only a few counts. The chain employs TRBV5-1 and TRBJ1-6; a weak D match, TRBD1 (6 bases). Germline CDR1 SGHRS, CDR2 YFSETQ. The V end was cut by 0 bases, the J end by 7 bases, with 17 bases between. The length of the CDR3 is 17 residues. In DNA, the CDR3 is TGCGCCAGCAGCTTGGCCCACTCTGGACAGACCAATTCACCCCTCCACTTT. Protein: CASSLAHSGQTNSPLHF.

The V and J genes are TRBV5-1 and TRBJ1-3, with D unclear. The CDR3 has 16 residues. CDR1 is SGHRS, CDR2 YFSETQ, per germline. V was pared by 0 bases and J by 0 bases, with 10 bases between. The CDR3 DNA sequence: TGCGCCAGCAGCTTGGGGGCACAGAGCTCTGGAAACACCATATATTTT. It encodes CASSLGAQSSGNTIYF.

This chain connects TRBV7-2 to TRBJ2-3; D ambiguous. Germline loops: CDR1 SGHTA, CDR2 FQGNSA. CDR3 length: 15 amino acids. Trimming cost V 1 base and J 1 base, with 9 bases left between them. The CDR3, as DNA: TGTGCCAGCAGCTTAGGTTCAATCCGCACAGATACGCAGTATTTT. Residues: CASSLGSIRTDTQYF.

The chain carries TRBV5-1 and TRBJ1-6; D is unresolved. CDR3 length: 14 residues. CDR1 and CDR2 (germline): SGHRS, YFSETQ. The V gene lost 4 bases and the J gene lost 7 bases, with 12 bases spanning the gap. The CDR3 bases are TGCGCCAGCAGCCGTGACAAGAGCAATTCACCCCTCCACTTT. Translated, it gives CASSRDKSNSPLHF.

V gene TRBV7-2 combines with J gene TRBJ1-5; D call uncertain. Germline CDR1 is SGHTA and CDR2 is FQGNSA. The CDR3 covers 16 residues. V lost 4 bases and J lost 2, with 15 bases in between. The CDR3 DNA reads TGTGCCAGCAGCTCTAGACGGGCGAAGGGCAATCAGCCCCAGCATTTT. Translation: CASSSRRAKGNQPQHF.

This clone was seen a handful of times. The V and J genes are TRBV5-1 and TRBJ1-5; TRBD1 is a possible D gene (6 bases). V was cut by 4 bases and J by 0 bases, with 11 bases left in between. CDR3 length equals 15 residues. Germline V gene lookup returns CDR1 SGHRS and CDR2 YFSETQ. As DNA, the CDR3 is TGCGCCAGCAGCCCAGGGGTCAATAGCAATCAGCCCCAGCATTTT. This codes for CASSPGVNSNQPQHF.